This T cell receptor beta chain was profiled in a study of neurological immune-mediated disorders. Study-level results: In HTLV-1-associated myelopathy, TCR clonal expansion was greatest, whereas multiple sclerosis had the least, falling below healthy controls. The expanded clones of different subjects shared no CDR3 amino acid sequences (suggesting private repertoires in all groups).

TCRdb passed the 5' RACE reads through MiXCR, listing each CDR3 protein once. The data show about 38,000 distinct CDR3 sequences, more than 4.5% seen once. CDR1 is DFQATT, CDR2 SNEGSKA, per germline (reference sequence). V lost 3 bases and J lost 4, with 3 bases in between. The CDR3 sequence is 10 residues long. This clonotype was recorded at least ten times. What it binds is unknown. Input material: CD4+ T cells from blood. This clonotype was obtained from a man aged 18-30 years in good health. This rearrangement joins TRBV20-1 to TRBJ1-1; no firm D call. In nucleotides, the CDR3 is TGCAGTGCTAGCAGCACTGAAGCTTTCTTT. Protein: CSASSTEAFF.